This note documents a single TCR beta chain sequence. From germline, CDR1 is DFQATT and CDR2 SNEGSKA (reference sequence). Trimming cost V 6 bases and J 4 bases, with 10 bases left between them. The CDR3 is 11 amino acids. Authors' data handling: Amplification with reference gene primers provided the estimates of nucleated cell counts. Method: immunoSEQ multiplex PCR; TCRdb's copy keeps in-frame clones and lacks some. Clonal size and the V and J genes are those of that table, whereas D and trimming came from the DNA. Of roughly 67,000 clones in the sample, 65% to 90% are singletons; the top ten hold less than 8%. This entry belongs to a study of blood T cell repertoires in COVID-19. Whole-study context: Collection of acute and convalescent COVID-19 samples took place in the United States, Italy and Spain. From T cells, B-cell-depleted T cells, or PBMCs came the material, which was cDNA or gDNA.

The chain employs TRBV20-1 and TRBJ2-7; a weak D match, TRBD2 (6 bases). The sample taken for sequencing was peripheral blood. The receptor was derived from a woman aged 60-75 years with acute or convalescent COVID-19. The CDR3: CSARREYEQYF. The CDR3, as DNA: TGCAGTGCGCGGAGGGAATACGAGCAGTACTTC.